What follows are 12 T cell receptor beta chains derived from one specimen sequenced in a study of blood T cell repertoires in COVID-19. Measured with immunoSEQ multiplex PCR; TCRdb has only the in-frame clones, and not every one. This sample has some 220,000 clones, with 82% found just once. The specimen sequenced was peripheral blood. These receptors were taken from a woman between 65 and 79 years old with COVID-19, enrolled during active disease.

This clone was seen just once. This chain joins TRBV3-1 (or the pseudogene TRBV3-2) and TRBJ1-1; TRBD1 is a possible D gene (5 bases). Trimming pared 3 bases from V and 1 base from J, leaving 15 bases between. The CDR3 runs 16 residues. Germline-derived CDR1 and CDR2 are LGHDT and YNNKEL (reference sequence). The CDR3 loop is CASSHWGREGNTEAFF. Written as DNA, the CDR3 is TGTGCCAGCAGCCATTGGGGCCGGGAGGGGAACACTGAAGCTTTCTTT.

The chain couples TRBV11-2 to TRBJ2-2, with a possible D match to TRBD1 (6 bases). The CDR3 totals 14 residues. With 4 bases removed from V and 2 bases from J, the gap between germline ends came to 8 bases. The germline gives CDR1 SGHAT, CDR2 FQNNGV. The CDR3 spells CASSWGHNTGELFF. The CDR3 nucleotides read TGTGCCAGCAGCTGGGGACATAACACCGGGGAGCTGTTTTTT.

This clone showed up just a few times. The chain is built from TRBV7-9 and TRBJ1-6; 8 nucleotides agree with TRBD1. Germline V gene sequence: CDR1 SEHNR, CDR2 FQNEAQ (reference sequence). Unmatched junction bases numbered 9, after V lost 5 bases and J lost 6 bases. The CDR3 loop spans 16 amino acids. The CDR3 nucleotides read TGTGCCAGCAGCCTTCCACCGGGACAGGTTAATTCACCCCTCCACTTT. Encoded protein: CASSLPPGQVNSPLHF.

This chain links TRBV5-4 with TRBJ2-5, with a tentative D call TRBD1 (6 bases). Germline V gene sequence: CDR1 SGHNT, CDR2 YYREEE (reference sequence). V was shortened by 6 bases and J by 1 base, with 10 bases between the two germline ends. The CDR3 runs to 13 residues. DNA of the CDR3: TGTGCCAGCACGAAACAGGGCCAAGAGACCCAGTACTTC. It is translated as CASTKQGQETQYF.

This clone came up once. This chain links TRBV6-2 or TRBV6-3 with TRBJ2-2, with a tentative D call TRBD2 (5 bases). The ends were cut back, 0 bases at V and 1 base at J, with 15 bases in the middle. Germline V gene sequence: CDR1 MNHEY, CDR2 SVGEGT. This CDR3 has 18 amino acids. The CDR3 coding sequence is TGTGCCAGCAGTTACTCGAGGGTGAACAGCTGGAACACCGGGGAGCTGTTTTTT. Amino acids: CASSYSRVNSWNTGELFF.

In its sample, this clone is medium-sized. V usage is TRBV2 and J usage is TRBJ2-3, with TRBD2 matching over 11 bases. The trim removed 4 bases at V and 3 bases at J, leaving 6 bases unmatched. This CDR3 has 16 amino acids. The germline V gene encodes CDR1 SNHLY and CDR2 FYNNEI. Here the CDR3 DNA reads TGTGCCAGCAGTGGAGGGACTAGCGGAGGGACAGATACGCAGTATTTT. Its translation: CASSGGTSGGTDTQYF. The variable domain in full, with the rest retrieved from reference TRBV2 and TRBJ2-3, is EPEVTQTPSHQVTQMGQEVILRCVPISNHLYFYWYRQILGQKVEFLVSFYNNEISEKSEIFDDQFSVERPDGSNFTLKIRSTKLEDSAMYFCASSGGTSGGTDTQYFGPGTRLTVL.

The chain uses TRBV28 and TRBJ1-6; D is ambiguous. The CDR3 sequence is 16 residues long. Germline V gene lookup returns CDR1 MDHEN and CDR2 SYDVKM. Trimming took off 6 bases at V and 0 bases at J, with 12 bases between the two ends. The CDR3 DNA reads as TGTGCCAGCAGGACTCTAGGGAGCTCCTATAATTCACCCCTCCACTTT. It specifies CASRTLGSSYNSPLHF.

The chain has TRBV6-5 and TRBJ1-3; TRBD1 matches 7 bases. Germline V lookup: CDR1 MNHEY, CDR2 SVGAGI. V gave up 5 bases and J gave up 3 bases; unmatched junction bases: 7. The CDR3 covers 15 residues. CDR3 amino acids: CASSRQGTYGNTIYF. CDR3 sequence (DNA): TGTGCCAGCAGTCGACAGGGAACATATGGAAACACCATATATTTT.

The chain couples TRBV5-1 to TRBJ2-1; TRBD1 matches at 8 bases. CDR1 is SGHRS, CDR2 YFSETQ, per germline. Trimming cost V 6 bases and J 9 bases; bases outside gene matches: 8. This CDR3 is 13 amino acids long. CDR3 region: CASNPQGALEQFF. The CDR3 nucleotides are TGCGCCAGCAACCCTCAGGGGGCGCTTGAGCAGTTCTTC.

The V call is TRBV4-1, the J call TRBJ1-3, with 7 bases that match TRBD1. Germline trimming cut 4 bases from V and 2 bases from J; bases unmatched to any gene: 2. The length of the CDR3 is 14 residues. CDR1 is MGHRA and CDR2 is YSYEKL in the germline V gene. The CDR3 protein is CASSPGQTGNTIYF. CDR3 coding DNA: TGCGCCAGCAGCCCGGGACAGACTGGAAACACCATATATTTT.

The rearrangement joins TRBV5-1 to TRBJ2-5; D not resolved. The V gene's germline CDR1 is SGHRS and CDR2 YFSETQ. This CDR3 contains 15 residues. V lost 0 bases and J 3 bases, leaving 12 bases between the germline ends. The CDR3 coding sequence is TGCGCCAGCAGCTTGGTCGGGTTAGGTAAAGAGACCCAGTACTTC. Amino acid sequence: CASSLVGLGKETQYF.

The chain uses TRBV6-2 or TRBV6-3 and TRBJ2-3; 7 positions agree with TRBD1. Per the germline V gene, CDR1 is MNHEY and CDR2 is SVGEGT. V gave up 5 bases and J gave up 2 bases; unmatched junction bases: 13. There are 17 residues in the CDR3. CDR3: CASSRPADRSFTDTQYF. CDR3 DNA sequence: TGTGCCAGCAGTCGTCCGGCGGACAGGAGCTTCACAGATACGCAGTATTTT.